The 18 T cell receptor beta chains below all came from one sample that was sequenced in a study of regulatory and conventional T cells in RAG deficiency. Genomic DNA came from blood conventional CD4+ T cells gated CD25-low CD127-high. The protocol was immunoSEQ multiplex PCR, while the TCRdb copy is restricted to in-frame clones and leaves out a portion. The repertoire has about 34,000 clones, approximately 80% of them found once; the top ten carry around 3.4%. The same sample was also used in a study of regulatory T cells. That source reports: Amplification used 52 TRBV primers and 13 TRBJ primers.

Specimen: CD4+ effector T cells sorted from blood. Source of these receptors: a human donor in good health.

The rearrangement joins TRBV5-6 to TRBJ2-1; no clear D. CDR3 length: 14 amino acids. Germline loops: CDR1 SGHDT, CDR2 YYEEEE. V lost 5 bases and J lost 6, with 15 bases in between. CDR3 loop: CASSYKPESNEQFF. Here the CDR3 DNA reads TGTGCCAGCAGTTATAAGCCTGAGAGCAATGAGCAGTTCTTC.

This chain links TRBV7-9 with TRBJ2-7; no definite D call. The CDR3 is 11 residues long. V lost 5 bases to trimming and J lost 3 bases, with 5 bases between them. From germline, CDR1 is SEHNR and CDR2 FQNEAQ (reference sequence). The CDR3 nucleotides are TGTGCCAGCAGCCATTTCTACGAGCAGTACTTC. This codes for CASSHFYEQYF.

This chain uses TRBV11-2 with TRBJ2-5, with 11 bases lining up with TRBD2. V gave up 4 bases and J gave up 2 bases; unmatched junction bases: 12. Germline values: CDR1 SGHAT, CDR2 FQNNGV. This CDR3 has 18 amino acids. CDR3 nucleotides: TGTGCCAGCAGCTCTCGTATAGCGGGGGGGCGTTCTCAAGAGACCCAGTACTTC. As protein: CASSSRIAGGRSQETQYF.

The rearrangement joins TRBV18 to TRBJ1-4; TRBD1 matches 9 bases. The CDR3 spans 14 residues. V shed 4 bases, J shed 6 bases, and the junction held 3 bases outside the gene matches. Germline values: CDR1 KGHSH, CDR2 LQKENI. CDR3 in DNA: TGTGCCAGCTCACAAGACAGGGGGGATGAAAAACTGTTTTTT. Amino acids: CASSQDRGDEKLFF. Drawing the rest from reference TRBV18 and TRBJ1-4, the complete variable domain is NAGVMQNPRHLVRRRGQEARLRCSPMKGHSHVYWYRQLPEEGLKFMVYLQKENIIDESGMPKERFSAEFPKEGPSILRIQQVVRGDSAAYFCASSQDRGDEKLFFGSGTQLSVL.

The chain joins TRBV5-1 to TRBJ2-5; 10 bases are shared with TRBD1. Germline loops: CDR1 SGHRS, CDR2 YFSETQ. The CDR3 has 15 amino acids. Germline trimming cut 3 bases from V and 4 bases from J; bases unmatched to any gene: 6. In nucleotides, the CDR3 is TGCGCCAGCAGCTGGACAGGGGGAGATGGAGAGACCCAGTACTTC. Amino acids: CASSWTGGDGETQYF.

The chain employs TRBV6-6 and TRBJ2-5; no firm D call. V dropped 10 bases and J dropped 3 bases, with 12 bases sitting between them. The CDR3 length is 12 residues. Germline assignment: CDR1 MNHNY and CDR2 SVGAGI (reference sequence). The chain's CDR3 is CATRHIEETQYF. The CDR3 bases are TGTGCCACCCGACACATCGAAGAGACCCAGTACTTC.

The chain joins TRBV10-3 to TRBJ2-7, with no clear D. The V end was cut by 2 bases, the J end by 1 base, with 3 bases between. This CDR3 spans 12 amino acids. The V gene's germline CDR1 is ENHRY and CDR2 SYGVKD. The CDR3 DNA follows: TGTGCCATCAGTGAGAGGTCCTACGAGCAGTACTTC. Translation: CAISERSYEQYF.

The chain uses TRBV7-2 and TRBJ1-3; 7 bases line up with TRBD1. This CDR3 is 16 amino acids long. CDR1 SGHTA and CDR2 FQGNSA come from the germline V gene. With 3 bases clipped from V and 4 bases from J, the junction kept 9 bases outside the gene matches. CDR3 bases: TGTGCCAGCAGCTTCGGGACAGCGAGTTTGGGAAACACCATATATTTT. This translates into CASSFGTASLGNTIYF. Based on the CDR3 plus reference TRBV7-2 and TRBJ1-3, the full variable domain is GAGVSQSPSNKVTEKGKDVELRCDPISGHTALYWYRQSLGQGLEFLIYFQGNSAPDKSGLPSDRFSAERTGGSVSTLTIQRTQQEDSAVYLCASSFGTASLGNTIYFGEGSWLTVV.

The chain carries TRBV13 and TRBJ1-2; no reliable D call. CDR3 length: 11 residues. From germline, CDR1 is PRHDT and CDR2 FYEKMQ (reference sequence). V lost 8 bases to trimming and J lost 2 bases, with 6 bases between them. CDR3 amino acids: CASHLNYGYTF. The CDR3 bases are TGTGCCAGCCATCTAAACTATGGCTACACCTTC.

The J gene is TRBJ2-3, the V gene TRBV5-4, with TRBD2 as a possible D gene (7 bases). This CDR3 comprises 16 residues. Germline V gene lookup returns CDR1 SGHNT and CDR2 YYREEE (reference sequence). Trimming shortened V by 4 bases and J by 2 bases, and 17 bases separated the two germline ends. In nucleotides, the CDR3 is TGTGCCAGCAGCCCCACGGGGGGCCCTTACACAGATACGCAGTATTTT. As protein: CASSPTGGPYTDTQYF. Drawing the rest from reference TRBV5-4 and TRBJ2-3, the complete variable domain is ETGVTQSPTHLIKTRGQQVTLRCSSQSGHNTVSWYQQALGQGPQFIFQYYREEENGRGNFPPRFSGLQFPNYSSELNVNALELDDSALYLCASSPTGGPYTDTQYFGPGTRLTVL.

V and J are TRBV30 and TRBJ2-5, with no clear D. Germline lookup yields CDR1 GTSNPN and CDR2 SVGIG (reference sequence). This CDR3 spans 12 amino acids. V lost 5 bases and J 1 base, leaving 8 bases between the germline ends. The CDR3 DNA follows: TGTGCCTGGGCCAACAGCCAAGAGACCCAGTACTTC. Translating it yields CAWANSQETQYF. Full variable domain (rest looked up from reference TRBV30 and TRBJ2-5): SQTIHQWPATLVQPVGSPLSLECTVEGTSNPNLYWYRQAAGRGLQLLFYSVGIGQISSEVPQNLSASRPQDRQFILSSKKLLLSDSGFYLCAWANSQETQYFGPGTRLLVL.

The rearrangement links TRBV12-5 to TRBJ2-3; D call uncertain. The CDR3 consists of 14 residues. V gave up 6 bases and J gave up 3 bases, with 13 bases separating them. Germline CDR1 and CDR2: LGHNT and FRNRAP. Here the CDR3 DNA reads TGTGCTAGTGGACGGTATCCCGTAACAGATACGCAGTATTTT. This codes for CASGRYPVTDTQYF.

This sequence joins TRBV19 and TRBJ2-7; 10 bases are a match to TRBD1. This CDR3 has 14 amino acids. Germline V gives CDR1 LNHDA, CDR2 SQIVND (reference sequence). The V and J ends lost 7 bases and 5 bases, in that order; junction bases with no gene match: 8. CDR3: CASNRGQGYHEQYF. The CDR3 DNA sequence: TGTGCCAGTAACCGGGGACAGGGGTACCACGAGCAGTACTTC.

The CDR3 DNA sequence: TGTGCCAGCAGCAACCGAGTGGCGGCCGGGGAGCTGTTTTTT. It translates to CASSNRVAAGELFF. V is TRBV5-4 and J is TRBJ2-2; unclear D gene. Looked up from germline, CDR1 is SGHNT and CDR2 is YYREEE (reference sequence). This CDR3 is built from 14 residues. V lost 4 bases, J lost 6 bases, and 13 bases lay in between.

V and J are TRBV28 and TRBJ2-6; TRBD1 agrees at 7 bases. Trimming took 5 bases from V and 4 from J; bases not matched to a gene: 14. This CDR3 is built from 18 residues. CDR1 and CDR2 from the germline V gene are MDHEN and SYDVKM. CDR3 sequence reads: CASSQRQGPASGANVLTF. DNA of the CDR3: TGTGCCAGCAGTCAACGACAGGGCCCGGCCTCCGGGGCCAACGTCCTGACTTTC.

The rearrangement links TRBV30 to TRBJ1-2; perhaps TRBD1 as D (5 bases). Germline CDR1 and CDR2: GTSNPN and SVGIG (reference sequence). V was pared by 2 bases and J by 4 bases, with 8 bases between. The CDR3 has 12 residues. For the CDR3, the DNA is TGTGCCTGGAGTAGGGGAACCTATGGCTACACCTTC. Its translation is CAWSRGTYGYTF. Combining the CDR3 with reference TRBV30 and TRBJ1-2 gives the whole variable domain SQTIHQWPATLVQPVGSPLSLECTVEGTSNPNLYWYRQAAGRGLQLLFYSVGIGQISSEVPQNLSASRPQDRQFILSSKKLLLSDSGFYLCAWSRGTYGYTFGSGTRLTVV.

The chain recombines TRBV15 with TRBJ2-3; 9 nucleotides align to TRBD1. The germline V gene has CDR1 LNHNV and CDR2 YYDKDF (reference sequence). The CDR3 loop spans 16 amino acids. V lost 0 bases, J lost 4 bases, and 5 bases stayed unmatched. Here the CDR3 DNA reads TGTGCCACCAGCAGAGATGGAGGACAGGGGTCAGATACGCAGTATTTT. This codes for CATSRDGGQGSDTQYF.

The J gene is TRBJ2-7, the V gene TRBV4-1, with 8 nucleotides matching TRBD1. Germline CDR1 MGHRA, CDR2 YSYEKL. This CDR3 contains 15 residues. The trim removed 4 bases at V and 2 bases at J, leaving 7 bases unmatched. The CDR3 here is CASSPRQGPAYEQYF. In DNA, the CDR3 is TGCGCCAGCAGCCCCAGACAGGGGCCGGCCTACGAGCAGTACTTC.